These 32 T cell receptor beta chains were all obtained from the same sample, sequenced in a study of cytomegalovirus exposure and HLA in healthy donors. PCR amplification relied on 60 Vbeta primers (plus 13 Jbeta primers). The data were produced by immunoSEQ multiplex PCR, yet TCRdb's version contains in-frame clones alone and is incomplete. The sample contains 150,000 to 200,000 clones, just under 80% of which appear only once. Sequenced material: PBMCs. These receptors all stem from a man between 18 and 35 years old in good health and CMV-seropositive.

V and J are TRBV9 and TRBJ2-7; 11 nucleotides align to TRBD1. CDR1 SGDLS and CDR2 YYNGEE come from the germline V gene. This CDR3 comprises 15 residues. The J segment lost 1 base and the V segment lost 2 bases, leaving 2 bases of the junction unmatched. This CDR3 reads CASSVGQGVSYEQYF. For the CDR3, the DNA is TGTGCCAGCAGCGTGGGACAGGGGGTATCCTACGAGCAGTACTTC.

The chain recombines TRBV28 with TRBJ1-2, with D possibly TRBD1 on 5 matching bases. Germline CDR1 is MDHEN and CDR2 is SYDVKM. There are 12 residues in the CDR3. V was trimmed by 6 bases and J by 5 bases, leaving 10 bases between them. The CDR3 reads CASRAGIYGYTF. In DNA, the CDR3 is TGTGCCAGCAGAGCAGGGATTTATGGCTACACCTTC.

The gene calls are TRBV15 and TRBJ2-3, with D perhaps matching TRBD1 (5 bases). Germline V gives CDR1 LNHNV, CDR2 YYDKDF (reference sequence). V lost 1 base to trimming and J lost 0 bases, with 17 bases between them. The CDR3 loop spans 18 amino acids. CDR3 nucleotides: TGTGCCACCAGCAGAGCCAAAGCAGGGTTGTATAGCACAGATACGCAGTATTTT. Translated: CATSRAKAGLYSTDTQYF.

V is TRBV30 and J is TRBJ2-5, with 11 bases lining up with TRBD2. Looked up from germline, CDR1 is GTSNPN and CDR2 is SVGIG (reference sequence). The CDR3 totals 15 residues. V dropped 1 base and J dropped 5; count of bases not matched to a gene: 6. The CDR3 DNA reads TGTGCCTGGAGTGATCTAGCGGGAGGCGCGGAGACCCAGTACTTC. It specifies CAWSDLAGGAETQYF.

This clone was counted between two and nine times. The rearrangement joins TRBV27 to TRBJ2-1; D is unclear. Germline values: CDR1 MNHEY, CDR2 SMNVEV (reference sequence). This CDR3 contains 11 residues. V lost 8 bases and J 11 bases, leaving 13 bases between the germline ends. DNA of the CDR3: TGTGCCAGCTCGGTGGGCGCCAAGCAGTTCTTC. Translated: CASSVGAKQFF.

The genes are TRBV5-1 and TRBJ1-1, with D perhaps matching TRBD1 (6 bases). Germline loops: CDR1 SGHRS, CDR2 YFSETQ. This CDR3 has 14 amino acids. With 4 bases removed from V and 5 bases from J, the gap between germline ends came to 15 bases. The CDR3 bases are TGCGCCAGCAGCACCGGGACATCAGAGACTGAAGCTTTCTTT. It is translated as CASSTGTSETEAFF. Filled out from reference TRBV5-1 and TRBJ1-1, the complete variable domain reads KAGVTQTPRYLIKTRGQQVTLSCSPISGHRSVSWYQQTPGQGLQFLFEYFSETQRNKGNFPGRFSGRQFSNSRSEMNVSTLELGDSALYLCASSTGTSETEAFFGQGTRLTVV.

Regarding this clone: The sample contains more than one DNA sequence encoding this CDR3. CDR3 coding DNA: TGTGCCACCAGCAGAGATAGTTATGGCTACACCTTC. It encodes CATSRDSYGYTF. The rearrangement links TRBV15 to TRBJ1-2; D not resolved. The ends were cut back, 0 bases at V and 5 bases at J, with 4 bases in the middle. The CDR3 is 12 residues long. The V gene's germline CDR1 is LNHNV and CDR2 YYDKDF (reference sequence).

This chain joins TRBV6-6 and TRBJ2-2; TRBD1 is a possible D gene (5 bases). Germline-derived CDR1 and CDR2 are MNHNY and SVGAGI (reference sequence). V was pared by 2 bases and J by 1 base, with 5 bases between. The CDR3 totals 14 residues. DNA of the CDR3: TGTGCCAGCAGTTACAGGGGGAACACCGGGGAGCTGTTTTTT. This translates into CASSYRGNTGELFF.

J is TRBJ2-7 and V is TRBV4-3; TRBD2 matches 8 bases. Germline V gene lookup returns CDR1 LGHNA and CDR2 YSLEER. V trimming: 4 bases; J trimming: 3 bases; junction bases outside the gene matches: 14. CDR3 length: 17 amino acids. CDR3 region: CASSPGGGASLDYEQYF. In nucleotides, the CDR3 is TGCGCCAGCAGCCCCGGGGGGGGCGCATCCCTGGACTACGAGCAGTACTTC.

The CDR3 coding sequence is TGTGCCAGCAGGCTCCTCTTAGACAGATGGGAGACCCAGTACTTC. Protein product: CASRLLLDRWETQYF. The V gene is TRBV7-8, the J gene TRBJ2-5, with D possibly matching TRBD1 (5 bases). The CDR3 consists of 15 residues. From germline, CDR1 is SGHVS and CDR2 FQNEAQ. The ends were cut back, 6 bases at V and 5 bases at J, with 19 bases in the middle.

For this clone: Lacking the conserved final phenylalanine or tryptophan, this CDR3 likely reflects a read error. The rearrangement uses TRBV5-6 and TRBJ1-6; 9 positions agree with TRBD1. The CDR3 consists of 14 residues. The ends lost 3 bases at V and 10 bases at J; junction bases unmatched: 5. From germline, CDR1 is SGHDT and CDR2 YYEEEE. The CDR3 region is CASSYDRGKSPLHL. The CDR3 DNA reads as TGTGCCAGCAGCTACGACAGGGGGAAATCACCCCTCCACCTT.

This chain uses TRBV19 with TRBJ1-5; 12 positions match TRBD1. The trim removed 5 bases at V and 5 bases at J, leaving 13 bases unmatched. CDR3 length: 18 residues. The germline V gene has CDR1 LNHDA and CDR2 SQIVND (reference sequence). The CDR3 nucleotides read TGTGCCAGTAGTCCCCCGCCGGGACAGGGGGCTCTTTATCAGCCCCAGCATTTT. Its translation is CASSPPPGQGALYQPQHF.

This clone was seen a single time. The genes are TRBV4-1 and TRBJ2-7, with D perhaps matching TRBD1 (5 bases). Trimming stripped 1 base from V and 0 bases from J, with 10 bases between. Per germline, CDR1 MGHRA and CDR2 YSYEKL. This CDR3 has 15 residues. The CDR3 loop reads CASSQGTSSSYEQYF. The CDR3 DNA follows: TGCGCCAGCAGCCAAGGGACATCGAGCTCCTACGAGCAGTACTTC.

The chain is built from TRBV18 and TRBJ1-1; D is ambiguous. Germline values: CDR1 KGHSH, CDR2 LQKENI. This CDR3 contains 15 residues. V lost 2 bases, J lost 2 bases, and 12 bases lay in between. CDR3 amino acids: CASSPTAGINTEAFF. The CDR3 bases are TGTGCCAGCTCACCAACGGCGGGAATTAACACTGAAGCTTTCTTT.

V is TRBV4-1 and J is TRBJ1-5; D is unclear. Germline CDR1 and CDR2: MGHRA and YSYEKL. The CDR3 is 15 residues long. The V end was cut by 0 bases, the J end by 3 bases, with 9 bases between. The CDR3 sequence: CASSQDWADNQPQHF. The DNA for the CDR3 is TGCGCCAGCAGCCAAGATTGGGCAGACAATCAGCCCCAGCATTTT.

The CDR3 DNA sequence: TGTGCCAGCAGCATCGTCCCAATGAGGGGGGGTTTCCCTTCCTACAATGAGCAGTTCTTC. Amino acids: CASSIVPMRGGFPSYNEQFF. The rearrangement links TRBV21-1 to TRBJ2-1; the table's TRBD2 call for D was not verified on the DNA. TRBV21-1 is recorded as a pseudogene. CDR3 length equals 20 residues.

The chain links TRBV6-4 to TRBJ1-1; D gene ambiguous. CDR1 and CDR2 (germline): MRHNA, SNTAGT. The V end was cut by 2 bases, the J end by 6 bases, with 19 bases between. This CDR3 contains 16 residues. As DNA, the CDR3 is TGTGCCAGCAGTGACGTAGTAGTAAGTTATCCTCCTGAAGCTTTCTTT. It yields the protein CASSDVVVSYPPEAFF.

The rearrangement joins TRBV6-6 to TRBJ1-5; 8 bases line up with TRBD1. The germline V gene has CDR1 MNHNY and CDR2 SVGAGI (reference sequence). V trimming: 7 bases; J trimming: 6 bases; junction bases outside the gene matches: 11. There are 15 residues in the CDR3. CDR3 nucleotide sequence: TGTGCCAGCACTCCAGGGGGCGCTGGGGGTCAGCCCCAGCATTTT. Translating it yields CASTPGGAGGQPQHF.

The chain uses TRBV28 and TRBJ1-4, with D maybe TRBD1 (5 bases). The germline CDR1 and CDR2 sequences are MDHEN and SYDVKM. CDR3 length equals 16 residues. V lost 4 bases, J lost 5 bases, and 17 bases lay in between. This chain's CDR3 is CASSYRETVPNEKLFF. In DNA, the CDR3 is TGTGCCAGCAGTTATCGGGAGACAGTTCCAAATGAAAAACTGTTTTTT.

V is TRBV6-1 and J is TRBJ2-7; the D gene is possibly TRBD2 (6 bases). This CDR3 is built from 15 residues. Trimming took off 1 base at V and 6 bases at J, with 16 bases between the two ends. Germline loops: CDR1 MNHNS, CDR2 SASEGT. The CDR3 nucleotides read TGTGCCAGCAGTGAAGAGGTAGTGGGGGGTCGCGAGCAGTACTTC. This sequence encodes CASSEEVVGGREQYF.

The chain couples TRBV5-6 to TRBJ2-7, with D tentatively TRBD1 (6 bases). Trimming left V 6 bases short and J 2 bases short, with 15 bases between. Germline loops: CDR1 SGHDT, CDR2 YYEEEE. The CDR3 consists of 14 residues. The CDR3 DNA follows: TGTGCCAGCACCTCACAGGGAAAGGCCTACGAGCAGTACTTC. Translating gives CASTSQGKAYEQYF.

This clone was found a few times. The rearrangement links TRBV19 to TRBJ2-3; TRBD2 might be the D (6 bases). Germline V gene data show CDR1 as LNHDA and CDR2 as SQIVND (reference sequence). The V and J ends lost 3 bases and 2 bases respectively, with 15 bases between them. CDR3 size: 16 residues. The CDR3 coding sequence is TGTGCCAGTAGTATTTCGTGGGGGGAATACACAGATACGCAGTATTTT. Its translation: CASSISWGEYTDTQYF.

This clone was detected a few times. The CDR3 is CASSPGTSGSEQFF. The DNA of the CDR3 is TGCGCCAGCAGCCCCGGGACTAGCGGGAGTGAGCAGTTCTTC. The V and J genes are TRBV5-1 and TRBJ2-1; 14 bases align to TRBD2. The ends lost 4 bases at V and 9 bases at J; junction bases unmatched: 3. Looked up from germline, CDR1 is SGHRS and CDR2 is YFSETQ. The CDR3 contains 14 residues.

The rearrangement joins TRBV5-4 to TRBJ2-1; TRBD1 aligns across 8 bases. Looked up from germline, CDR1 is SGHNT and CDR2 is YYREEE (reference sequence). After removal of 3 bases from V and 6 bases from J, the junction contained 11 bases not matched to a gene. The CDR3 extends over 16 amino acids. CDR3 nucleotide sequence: TGTGCCAGCAGCTCTACACGACAGGGGTTGGGCAATGAGCAGTTCTTC. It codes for CASSSTRQGLGNEQFF.

CDR3 coding DNA: TGTGCCAGTAGTATAGATCCGGGGAGGGCGACTAACTATGGCTACACCTTC. Its protein is CASSIDPGRATNYGYTF. The genes are TRBV19 and TRBJ1-2; D gene ambiguous. V dropped 0 bases and J dropped 0 bases, with 14 bases sitting between them. The V gene's germline CDR1 is LNHDA and CDR2 SQIVND (reference sequence). The CDR3 is 17 amino acids.

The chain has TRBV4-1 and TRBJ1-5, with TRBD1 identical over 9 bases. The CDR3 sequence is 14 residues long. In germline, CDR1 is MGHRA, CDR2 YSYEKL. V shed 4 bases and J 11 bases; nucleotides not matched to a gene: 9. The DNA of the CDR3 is TGCGCCAGCAGCCCCCATCGGGACAGGGCCGCCCAGCATTTT. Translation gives CASSPHRDRAAQHF.

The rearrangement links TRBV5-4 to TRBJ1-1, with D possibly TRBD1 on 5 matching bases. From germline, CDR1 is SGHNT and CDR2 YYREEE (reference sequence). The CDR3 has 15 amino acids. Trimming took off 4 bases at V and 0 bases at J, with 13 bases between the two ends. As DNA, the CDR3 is TGTGCCAGCAGCCCGCTGGGGGGGATGAACACTGAAGCTTTCTTT. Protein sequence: CASSPLGGMNTEAFF.

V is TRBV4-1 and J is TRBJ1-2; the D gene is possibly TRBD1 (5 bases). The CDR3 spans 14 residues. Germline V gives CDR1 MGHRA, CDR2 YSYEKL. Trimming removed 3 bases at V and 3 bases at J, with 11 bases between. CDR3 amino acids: CASSHGGSDYGYTF. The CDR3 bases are TGCGCCAGCAGCCACGGGGGGTCGGACTATGGCTACACCTTC.

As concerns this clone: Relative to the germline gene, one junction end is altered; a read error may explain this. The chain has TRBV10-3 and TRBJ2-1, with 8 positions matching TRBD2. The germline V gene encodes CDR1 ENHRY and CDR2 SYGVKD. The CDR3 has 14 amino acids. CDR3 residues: CASSAGREVNEQFF. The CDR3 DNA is TGTGCCAGCAGTGCTGGGCGGGAGGTCAATGAGCAGTTCTTC.

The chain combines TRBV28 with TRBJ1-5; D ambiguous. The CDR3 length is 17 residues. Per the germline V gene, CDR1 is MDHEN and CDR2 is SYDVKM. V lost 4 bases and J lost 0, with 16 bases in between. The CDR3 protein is CASSYHNKQNSNQPQHF. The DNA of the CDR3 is TGTGCCAGCAGTTACCACAATAAACAGAATAGCAATCAGCCCCAGCATTTT.

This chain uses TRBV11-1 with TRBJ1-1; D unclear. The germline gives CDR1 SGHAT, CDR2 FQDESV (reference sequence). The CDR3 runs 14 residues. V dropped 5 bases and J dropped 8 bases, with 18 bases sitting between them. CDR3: CASSPNLDKNEAFF. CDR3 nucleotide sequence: TGTGCCAGCAGCCCAAACCTCGACAAGAACGAAGCTTTCTTT.

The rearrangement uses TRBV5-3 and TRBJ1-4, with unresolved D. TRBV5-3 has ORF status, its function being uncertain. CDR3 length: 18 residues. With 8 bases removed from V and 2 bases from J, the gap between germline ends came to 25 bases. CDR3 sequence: CASSAARRFLSTNEKLFF. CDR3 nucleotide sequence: TGTGCCAGCTCGGCGGCACGGCGGTTTTTGTCTACTAATGAAAAACTGTTTTTT.